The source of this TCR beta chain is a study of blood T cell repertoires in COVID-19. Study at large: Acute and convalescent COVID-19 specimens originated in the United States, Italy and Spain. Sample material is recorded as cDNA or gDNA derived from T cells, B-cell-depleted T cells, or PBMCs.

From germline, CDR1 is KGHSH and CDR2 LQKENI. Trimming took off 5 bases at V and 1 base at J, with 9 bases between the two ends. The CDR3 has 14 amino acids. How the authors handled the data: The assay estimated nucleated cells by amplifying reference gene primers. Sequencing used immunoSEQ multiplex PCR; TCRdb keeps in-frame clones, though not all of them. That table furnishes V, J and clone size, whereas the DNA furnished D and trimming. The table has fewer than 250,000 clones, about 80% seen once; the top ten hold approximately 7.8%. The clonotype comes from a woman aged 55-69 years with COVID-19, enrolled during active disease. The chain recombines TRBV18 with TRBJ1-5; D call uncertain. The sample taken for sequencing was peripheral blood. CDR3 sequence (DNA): TGTGCCAGCTCAGTGGGCAACAGCAATCAGCCCCAGCATTTT. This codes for CASSVGNSNQPQHF.